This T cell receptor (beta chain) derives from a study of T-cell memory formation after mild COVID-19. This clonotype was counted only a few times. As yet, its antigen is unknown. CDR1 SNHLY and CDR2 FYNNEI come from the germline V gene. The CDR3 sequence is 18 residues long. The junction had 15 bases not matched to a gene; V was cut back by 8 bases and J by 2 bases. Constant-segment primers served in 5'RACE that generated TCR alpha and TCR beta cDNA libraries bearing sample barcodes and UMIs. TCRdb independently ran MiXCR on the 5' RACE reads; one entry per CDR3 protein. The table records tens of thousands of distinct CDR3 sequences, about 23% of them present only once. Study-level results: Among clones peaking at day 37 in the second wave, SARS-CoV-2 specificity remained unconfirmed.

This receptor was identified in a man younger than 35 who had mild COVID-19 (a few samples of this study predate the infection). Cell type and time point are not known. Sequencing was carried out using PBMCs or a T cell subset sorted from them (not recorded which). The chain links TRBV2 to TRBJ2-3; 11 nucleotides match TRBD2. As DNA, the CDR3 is TGTGCCAGCCTCCGACTAGCGGGACCGCCCGGGCTCACAGATACGCAGTATTTT. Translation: CASLRLAGPPGLTDTQYF.